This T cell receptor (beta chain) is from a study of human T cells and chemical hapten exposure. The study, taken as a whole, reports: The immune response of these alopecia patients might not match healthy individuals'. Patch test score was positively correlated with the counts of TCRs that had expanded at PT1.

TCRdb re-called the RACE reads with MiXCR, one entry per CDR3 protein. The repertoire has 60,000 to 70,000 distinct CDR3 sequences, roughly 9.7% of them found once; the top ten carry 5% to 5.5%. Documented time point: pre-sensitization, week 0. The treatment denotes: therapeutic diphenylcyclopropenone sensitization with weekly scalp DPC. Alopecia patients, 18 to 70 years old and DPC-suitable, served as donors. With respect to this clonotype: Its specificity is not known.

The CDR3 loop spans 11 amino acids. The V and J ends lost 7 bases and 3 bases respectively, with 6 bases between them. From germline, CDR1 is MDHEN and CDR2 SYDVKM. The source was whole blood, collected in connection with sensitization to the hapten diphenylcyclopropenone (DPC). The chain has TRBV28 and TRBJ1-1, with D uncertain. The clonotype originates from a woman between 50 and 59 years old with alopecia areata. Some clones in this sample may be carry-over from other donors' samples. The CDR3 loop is CASNTYTEAFF. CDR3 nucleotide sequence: TGTGCCAGCAATACTTACACTGAAGCTTTCTTT.